These T cell receptor beta chains were read from a single sample in a study of blood T cell repertoires in COVID-19. Data came from immunoSEQ multiplex PCR; TCRdb stores just in-frame clones and leaves some out. The data hold roughly 380,000 clones, with approximately 81% observed a single time. The sample taken for sequencing was peripheral blood. The receptors shown here come from a woman in her late teens or twenties with acute or convalescent COVID-19. CDR3s include the opening cysteine and the closing phenylalanine or tryptophan. The D gene is left open where the match is weak. The size of a clone is reported for some rows only, either as once, few or many, or as a class for expanded clones.

J	size	V	D	CDR3	DNA
TRBJ1-5	few	TRBV2	TRBD1	CASSDTGVDGQPQHF	TGTGCCAGCAGTGATACAGGGGTGGACGGTCAGCCCCAGCATTTT
TRBJ1-5	once	TRBV9	.	CASSVDQGSNQPQHF	TGTGCCAGCAGCGTAGATCAGGGAAGCAATCAGCCCCAGCATTTT
TRBJ1-2	.	TRBV2	.	CASSGIGEDYGYTF	TGTGCCAGCAGTGGAATAGGGGAGGACTATGGCTACACCTTC
TRBJ2-7	.	TRBV5-6	.	CASSLGSQRGEQYF	TGTGCCAGCAGCTTAGGCTCTCAACGAGGCGAGCAGTACTTC
TRBJ2-3	.	TRBV11-3	.	CASSLEGQGTDTQYF	TGTGCCAGCAGCTTAGAGGGGCAAGGGACAGATACGCAGTATTTT
TRBJ1-2	.	TRBV4-1	.	CASSPSSGGSYGYTF	TGCGCCAGCAGCCCCTCATCCGGGGGGAGCTATGGCTACACCTTC
TRBJ1-1	.	TRBV6-6	.	CASNGEFTEAFF	TGTGCCAGCAACGGGGAGTTTACTGAAGCTTTCTTT
TRBJ2-1	.	TRBV10-2	TRBD1	CASRSGTDYNEQFF	TGCGCCAGCAGATCCGGGACAGACTACAATGAGCAGTTCTTC
TRBJ1-1	.	TRBV28	TRBD1	CASSYGPGDRKAFF	TGTGCCAGCAGTTACGGCCCCGGGGACAGAAAAGCTTTCTTT
TRBJ2-1	.	TRBV6-5	.	CATETVNEQFF	TGTGCCACCGAGACAGTCAATGAGCAGTTCTTC
TRBJ2-5	.	TRBV5-1	.	CASSQMGGWETQYF	TGCGCCAGCAGCCAGATGGGGGGATGGGAGACCCAGTACTTC
TRBJ2-7	.	TRBV28	TRBD2	CASSLTSGPPHEQYF	TGTGCCAGCAGTTTGACTAGCGGTCCGCCCCACGAGCAGTACTTC
TRBJ2-5	.	TRBV5-1	.	CASSLGGRPQETQYF	TGCGCCAGCAGCTTGGGGGGCCGCCCCCAAGAGACCCAGTACTTC
TRBJ1-1	few	TRBV4-1	.	CASSQFAGVNTEAFF	TGCGCCAGCAGCCAATTCGCAGGGGTTAACACTGAAGCTTTCTTT
TRBJ2-7	.	TRBV28	.	CASSLPPGQLGEQYF	TGTGCCAGCAGTTTACCCCCTGGTCAACTCGGCGAGCAGTACTTC
TRBJ2-5	.	TRBV28	.	CASSPTFRTQYF	TGTGCCAGCAGTCCCACCTTCAGGACCCAGTACTTC
TRBJ1-1	.	TRBV4-1	.	CASSRGGTEAFF	TGCGCCAGCAGCCGCGGGGGCACTGAAGCTTTCTTT
TRBJ1-5	.	TRBV29-1	TRBD1	CSVRQGSDQPQHF	TGCAGCGTCAGACAGGGTTCTGATCAGCCCCAGCATTTT
TRBJ1-1	.	TRBV5-1	.	CASSLASDTEAFF	TGCGCCAGCAGCTTGGCCTCTGACACTGAAGCTTTCTTT
TRBJ2-1	.	TRBV5-1	TRBD1	CASSSTGGPFNEQFF	TGCGCCAGCAGCTCGACAGGGGGCCCTTTCAATGAGCAGTTCTTC
TRBJ2-1	.	TRBV29-1	TRBD1	CSVRALQGAGEQFF	TGCAGCGTTCGGGCCCTACAGGGGGCAGGTGAGCAGTTCTTC
TRBJ2-5	.	TRBV27	TRBD2	CASSLLGTSGEETQYF	TGTGCCAGCAGTTTATTAGGGACTAGCGGTGAAGAGACCCAGTACTTC
TRBJ1-2	.	TRBV30	.	CAWSVLAGALYGYTF	TGTGCCTGGAGTGTACTGGCAGGGGCCCTCTATGGCTACACCTTC